Below, one T cell receptor beta chain is given with its context. Its antigen is unidentified. Since a much larger clone is just one base distant, this may be a read error. Germline V lookup: CDR1 MNHNY, CDR2 SVGAGI (reference sequence). The CDR3 extends over 17 amino acids. V lost 0 bases and J lost 1; bases outside the gene matches: 5. This sample was included in a study of blood T cells in healthy people across ages. A second roughly 7 to 12 cycle PCR used barcoded and J-beta primers. Carrying 12 random nucleotides, a template-switch adaptor labeled each individual cDNA molecule. TCRdb reanalysed the 5' RACE reads using MiXCR and keeps one entry per CDR3 protein. The sample carries about 600,000 distinct CDR3 sequences, 40% to 50% recorded once. Study findings and constraints: PBMCs that were unsorted prevented a conclusive naive versus antigen-experienced comparison. Age brought a roughly linear fall in TCR beta diversity measured per million T cells.

Sequencing input: blood. V and J are TRBV6-6 and TRBJ2-3, with 9 bases fitting TRBD2. The sequence came from a man older than 75 in good health. The CDR3 sequence: CASSYSPAGGGTDTQYF. CDR3 nucleotide sequence: TGTGCCAGCAGTTACTCACCCGCGGGAGGGGGCACAGATACGCAGTATTTT.